The TCR beta chain under discussion was sequenced for a study of blood T cells in healthy people across ages. The study's findings and limits: Comparison with aged donors showed that long-lived donors had more naive CD4+ cells and higher diversity. The unknown donor CMV status may have confounded expanded clonotype changes.

The use of a sample-barcoded 5' primer and a J-beta primer mix characterized a second PCR of about 7 to 12 cycles. Every cDNA was tagged by a template-switch adaptor with 12 random nucleotides. TCRdb re-called the 5' RACE reads through MiXCR, storing one row per CDR3 protein. The sample shows approximately 800,000 distinct CDR3 sequences, under 40% of them seen only once. J gave up 4 bases and V 1 base, and 16 bases lay outside the gene matches. The CDR3 contains 19 residues. CDR1 SGHTA and CDR2 FQGNSA come from the germline V gene. In the case of this clonotype: Its antigen is not identified.

The sample comprised blood. The chain couples TRBV7-2 to TRBJ2-7; 10 nucleotides agree with TRBD2. This receptor was identified in a man in his late teens or twenties in good health. The CDR3, as DNA: TGTGCCAGCAGCTTAGGTCGCCTAGCGGGGGCAACGGGTCTGTACGAGCAGTACTTC. Protein sequence: CASSLGRLAGATGLYEQYF.